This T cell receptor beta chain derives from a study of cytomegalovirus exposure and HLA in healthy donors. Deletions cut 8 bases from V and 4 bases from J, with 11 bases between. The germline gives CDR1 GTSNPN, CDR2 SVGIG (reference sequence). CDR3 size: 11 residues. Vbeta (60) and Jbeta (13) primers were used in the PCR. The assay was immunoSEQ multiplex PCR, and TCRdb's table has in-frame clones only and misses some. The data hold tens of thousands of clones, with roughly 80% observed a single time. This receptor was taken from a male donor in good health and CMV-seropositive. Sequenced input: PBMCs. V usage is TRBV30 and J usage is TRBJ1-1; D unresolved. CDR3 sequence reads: CAHDKGTEAFF. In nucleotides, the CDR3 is TGTGCCCACGACAAAGGCACTGAAGCTTTCTTT.